These 31 T cell receptor beta chains were sequenced from one sample in a study of T-cell memory formation after mild COVID-19. TCRdb reprocessed the 5' RACE reads with MiXCR, giving one entry per CDR3 protein. The sample contains 300,000 to 350,000 distinct CDR3 sequences, 10% to 15% of which appear only once. The source material was PBMCs or a T cell subset sorted from them (not recorded which). These receptors came from a man aged 18 to 29 who had mild COVID-19 (a few samples of this study predate the infection). Cell type and time point are not known.

This clonotype was seen a few times. This rearrangement joins TRBV20-1 to TRBJ1-4; D ambiguous. Between the trimmed V and J ends, which lost 4 bases and 0 bases, there was a span of 3 bases. Germline values: CDR1 DFQATT, CDR2 SNEGSKA (reference sequence). The length of the CDR3 is 12 residues. The CDR3 is CSAIATNEKLFF. CDR3 coding DNA: TGCAGTGCTATTGCAACTAATGAAAAACTGTTTTTT.

The J gene is TRBJ1-5, the V gene TRBV28; no firm D call. The germline V and J ends were trimmed by 1 base and 9 bases, with 7 bases remaining between them. Germline CDR1 MDHEN, CDR2 SYDVKM. The CDR3 is 12 residues long. The CDR3 spells CASSLLILPQHF. CDR3 sequence (DNA): TGTGCCAGCAGTTTATTAATTTTGCCCCAGCATTTT. The complete variable domain, with remaining parts taken from reference TRBV28 and TRBJ1-5, reads DVKVTQSSRYLVKRTGEKVFLECVQDMDHENMFWYRQDPGLGLRLIYFSYDVKMKEKGDIPEGYSVSREKKERFSLILESASTNQTSMYLCASSLLILPQHFGDGTRLSIL.

The rearrangement links TRBV20-1 to TRBJ1-1; D uncertain. In germline, CDR1 is DFQATT, CDR2 SNEGSKA (reference sequence). Trimming left V 7 bases short and J 4 bases short, with 13 bases between. This CDR3 has 12 amino acids. The DNA for the CDR3 is TGCAGTGTCCGCCGGGAAAGCACTGAAGCTTTCTTT. Its translation is CSVRRESTEAFF.

This clonotype was detected a few times. This chain links TRBV20-1 with TRBJ2-7; possibly TRBD2 for D (5 bases). The germline gives CDR1 DFQATT, CDR2 SNEGSKA (reference sequence). V was pared by 0 bases and J by 2 bases, with 8 bases between. The CDR3 spans 13 residues. The CDR3, as DNA: TGCAGTGCTAGAGACGACTACGCCTACGAGCAGTACTTC. Protein: CSARDDYAYEQYF.

The chain recombines TRBV6-1 with TRBJ2-1, with D hard to call. The ends were cut back, 4 bases at V and 9 bases at J, with 16 bases in the middle. From germline, CDR1 is MNHNS and CDR2 SASEGT. CDR3 length: 14 amino acids. Here the CDR3 reads CASSATVGMGEQFF. CDR3 in DNA: TGTGCCAGCAGTGCAACTGTCGGCATGGGTGAGCAGTTCTTC.

This clonotype has more than one count but fewer than ten. The chain has TRBV28 and TRBJ2-7; D not certain. V was shortened by 6 bases and J by 3 bases, with 12 bases between the two germline ends. CDR1 is MDHEN, CDR2 SYDVKM, per germline. This CDR3 contains 13 residues. The chain's CDR3 is CASSRQAIYEQYV. The CDR3 DNA reads as TGTGCCAGCAGCCGGCAGGCGATCTACGAGCAGTACGTC.

This clonotype came up a few times. The CDR3 DNA sequence: TGCGCCAGCAGCTTTTCGTACTATGGCTACACCTTC. Amino acids: CASSFSYYGYTF. The V and J genes are TRBV5-1 and TRBJ1-2; D is undetermined. V lost 2 bases, J lost 3 bases, and 5 bases lay in between. The CDR3 spans 12 residues. In germline, CDR1 is SGHRS, CDR2 YFSETQ.

The CDR3 DNA follows: TGCGCCAGCAGCCAAGATGTGGGGCTAGGAGAGACCCAGTACTTC. Amino acid sequence: CASSQDVGLGETQYF. V gene TRBV4-3 combines with J gene TRBJ2-5, with D possibly matching TRBD1 (5 bases). The length of the CDR3 is 15 residues. With 0 bases removed from V and 4 bases from J, the gap between germline ends came to 12 bases. Germline assignment: CDR1 LGHNA and CDR2 YSLEER.

The chain carries TRBV7-8 and TRBJ1-1; tentative D call: TRBD1 (5 bases). The germline V and J ends were trimmed by 8 bases and 1 base, with 11 bases remaining between them. There are 13 residues in the CDR3. Germline-derived CDR1 and CDR2 are SGHVS and FQNEAQ. In DNA, the CDR3 is TGTGCCAGCGGCCAGGGACCGAACACTGAAGCTTTCTTT. As protein: CASGQGPNTEAFF.

The chain uses TRBV19 and TRBJ2-2, with 8 bases matching TRBD2. V trimming: 3 bases; J trimming: 7 bases; junction bases outside the gene matches: 1. The CDR3 has 13 amino acids. Germline CDR1 is LNHDA and CDR2 is SQIVND (reference sequence). This chain's CDR3 is CASSITSGGELFF. In DNA, the CDR3 is TGTGCCAGTAGTATCACTAGCGGCGGGGAGCTGTTTTTT.

The chain carries TRBV5-1 and TRBJ1-2, with 10 bases that match TRBD1. The CDR3 is 14 amino acids. Losses at the gene ends were 3 bases for V and 8 bases for J; bases not matched to a gene: 7. Germline CDR1 and CDR2: SGHRS and YFSETQ. CDR3 sequence: CASSSGQGPPGYTF. Written as DNA, the CDR3 is TGCGCCAGCAGCTCGGGACAGGGGCCGCCCGGCTACACCTTC.

This clonotype was observed a handful of times. Here the CDR3 reads CATSDLQTGYEQFF. DNA for the CDR3: TGTGCCACCAGTGATTTGCAAACAGGGTATGAGCAGTTCTTC. The rearrangement links TRBV24-1 to TRBJ2-1, with D perhaps matching TRBD1 (6 bases). Germline V gene sequence: CDR1 KGHDR, CDR2 SFDVKD. V gave up 0 bases and J gave up 8 bases, with 10 bases separating them. This CDR3 comprises 14 residues.

Here the CDR3 reads CSAILPGHFSDTQYF. The CDR3 nucleotides read TGCAGTGCTATTTTACCGGGACACTTTTCGGATACGCAGTATTTT. The chain employs TRBV20-1 and TRBJ2-3; maybe TRBD1 (6 bases). CDR1 is DFQATT, CDR2 SNEGSKA, per germline (reference sequence). The CDR3 consists of 15 residues. V was pared by 4 bases and J by 6 bases, with 20 bases between.

V usage is TRBV12-3 or TRBV12-4 and J usage is TRBJ2-3; TRBD2 agrees at 10 bases. V shed 2 bases, J shed 3 bases, and the junction held 14 bases outside the gene matches. The CDR3 covers 19 residues. The CDR3 sequence is CASSLWASGGRGETDTQYF. The CDR3 DNA is TGTGCCAGCAGTTTATGGGCTAGCGGGGGACGTGGGGAAACAGATACGCAGTATTTT.

The chain combines TRBV27 with TRBJ2-1; unclear D gene. V gave up 3 bases and J gave up 9 bases, with 0 bases separating them. The germline V gene has CDR1 MNHEY and CDR2 SMNVEV (reference sequence). The CDR3 runs 9 residues. The CDR3 coding sequence is TGTGCCAGCAGTTTTGAGCAGTTCTTC. Protein product: CASSFEQFF.

This clonotype was counted a few times. V and J are TRBV7-3 and TRBJ2-7; no reliable D call. Trimming shortened V by 0 bases and J by 9 bases, and 21 bases separated the two germline ends. CDR3 length: 16 amino acids. Germline V CDR1 and CDR2: SGHTA, FQGTGA. In nucleotides, the CDR3 is TGTGCCAGCAGCTTAACGCAATTGTCCGGCTTGATGGGGCAGTACGTC. Its translation: CASSLTQLSGLMGQYV.

V usage is TRBV7-9 and J usage is TRBJ2-6; tentatively, D is TRBD1 or TRBD2 (7 bases each). The germline gives CDR1 SEHNR, CDR2 FQNEAQ (reference sequence). V gave up 9 bases and J gave up 8 bases, with 29 bases separating them. The CDR3 covers 18 residues. This chain's CDR3 is CASAKGATGGVGTNVLTF. The CDR3 DNA sequence: TGTGCCAGTGCTAAGGGGGCCACGGGGGGTGTCGGAACCAACGTCCTGACTTTC.

This clonotype was counted between two and nine times. V gene TRBV7-9 combines with J gene TRBJ2-5; 9 positions match TRBD2. CDR3 length equals 16 residues. The junction had 14 bases not matched to a gene; V was cut back by 5 bases and J by 7 bases. Germline loops: CDR1 SEHNR, CDR2 FQNEAQ (reference sequence). CDR3 protein: CASSADFSGGPWTQYF. As DNA, the CDR3 is TGTGCCAGCAGCGCTGACTTTAGCGGGGGACCTTGGACCCAGTACTTC. Based on the CDR3 plus reference TRBV7-9 and TRBJ2-5, the full variable domain is DTGVSQNPRHKITKRGQNVTFRCDPISEHNRLYWYRQTLGQGPEFLTYFQNEAQLEKSRLLSDRFSAERPKGSFSTLEIQRTEQGDSAMYLCASSADFSGGPWTQYFGPGTRLLVL.

This clonotype was seen only a few times. The gene calls are TRBV5-1 and TRBJ1-2, with D unresolved. Germline CDR1 SGHRS, CDR2 YFSETQ. V lost 0 bases and J 0 bases, leaving 9 bases between the germline ends. The CDR3 loop spans 15 amino acids. The DNA for the CDR3 is TGCGCCAGCAGCTTGGCCGGAGGAGCTAACTATGGCTACACCTTC. Translating gives CASSLAGGANYGYTF.

This clonotype was counted a few times. Relative to the germline gene, one junction end is altered; a read error may explain this. The chain is built from TRBV7-9 and TRBJ2-1; D is ambiguous. The germline gives CDR1 SEHNR, CDR2 FQNEAQ (reference sequence). The CDR3 is made up of 9 amino acids. The CDR3 DNA reads TGTGCCAGCAGAGGGCACTTTGCCTTC. The encoded protein is CASRGHFAF.

This clonotype was picked up a small number of times. The chain joins TRBV10-3 to TRBJ2-3, with D possibly being TRBD2 (5 bases). CDR3 length equals 15 residues. Between the trimmed V and J ends, which lost 4 bases and 3 bases, there was a span of 14 bases. Germline V gene sequence: CDR1 ENHRY, CDR2 SYGVKD. CDR3 sequence reads: CAISASGKSTDTQYF. The CDR3 coding sequence is TGTGCCATCAGTGCCTCGGGGAAGAGTACAGATACGCAGTATTTT.

This clonotype came up a few times. This chain connects TRBV28 to TRBJ2-3; 8 bases map to TRBD1. The CDR3 has 14 amino acids. J was trimmed by 1 base and V by 5 bases; bases with no gene match: 2. Germline-derived CDR1 and CDR2 are MDHEN and SYDVKM. This CDR3 is CASSMTGGTDTQYF. The CDR3 DNA is TGTGCCAGCAGTATGACAGGGGGCACAGATACGCAGTATTTT.

The J gene is TRBJ2-2, the V gene TRBV7-3; 7 bases fit TRBD1. With 4 bases clipped from V and 4 bases from J, the junction kept 12 bases outside the gene matches. The CDR3 runs 17 residues. Germline loops: CDR1 SGHTA, CDR2 FQGTGA. The CDR3 nucleotides are TGTGCCAGCAGCTCCGGACAGGCCTTAGTCGCCACCGGGGAGCTGTTTTTT. Its protein is CASSSGQALVATGELFF.

This clonotype was counted only a few times. This rearrangement joins TRBV29-1 to TRBJ1-2, with D tentatively TRBD1 (5 bases). The CDR3 is 14 residues long. The V end lost 1 base, the J end lost 6 bases, and 15 bases lay between the germline ends. The germline V gene encodes CDR1 SQVTM and CDR2 ANQGSEA. CDR3 residues: CSVEVGAGKNGYTF. For the CDR3, the DNA is TGCAGCGTTGAAGTCGGGGCAGGGAAAAATGGCTACACCTTC.

This clonotype was recorded a few times. The V and J genes are TRBV6-5 and TRBJ2-2; tentative D call: TRBD1 (5 bases). Germline V gives CDR1 MNHEY, CDR2 SVGAGI. This CDR3 has 16 amino acids. With 6 bases removed from V and 0 bases from J, the gap between germline ends came to 14 bases. CDR3 coding DNA: TGTGCCAGCAGCTCCAGGGCGGTCGCGAACACCGGGGAGCTGTTTTTT. Protein: CASSSRAVANTGELFF.

The chain has TRBV6-2 or TRBV6-3 and TRBJ2-7; the D is unclear. The CDR3 sequence is 14 residues long. Trimming took off 2 bases at V and 0 bases at J, with 8 bases between the two ends. The V gene's germline CDR1 is MNHEY and CDR2 SVGEGT. This CDR3 is CASSYAEDSYEQYV. CDR3 sequence (DNA): TGTGCCAGCAGTTACGCCGAGGACTCCTACGAGCAGTACGTC.

Concerning this clonotype: An end of the junction differs from the germline gene, which may be a read error. This chain connects TRBV11-2 to TRBJ2-3; TRBD2 aligns across 13 bases. The CDR3 runs to 15 residues. The germline V gene encodes CDR1 SGHAT and CDR2 FQNNGV. CDR3 nucleotide sequence: TGTGCCAGCAGCTTAGATCCCAAGACTAGCGGGGGGATGCATTTT. This translates into CASSLDPKTSGGMHF.

The chain links TRBV4-3 to TRBJ1-2; 8 bases fit TRBD1. The CDR3 is made up of 16 amino acids. V lost 0 bases to trimming and J lost 8 bases; unmatched junction nucleotides: 11. Germline values: CDR1 LGHNA, CDR2 YSLEER. This CDR3 is CASSQDSNDRGWGYTF. DNA of the CDR3: TGCGCCAGCAGCCAAGATAGTAACGACAGGGGATGGGGCTACACCTTC.

This clonotype was counted a few times. V usage is TRBV12-3 or TRBV12-4 and J usage is TRBJ1-5, with 7 bases aligning to TRBD1. The CDR3 has 16 amino acids. V shed 1 base and J 3 bases; nucleotides not matched to a gene: 6. CDR3 sequence: CASSLVNRGPNQPQHF. The CDR3 DNA follows: TGTGCCAGCAGTTTAGTGAACAGGGGTCCCAATCAGCCCCAGCATTTT.

J is TRBJ1-2 and V is TRBV29-1; D gene ambiguous. Germline loops: CDR1 SQVTM, CDR2 ANQGSEA. V was pared by 3 bases and J by 6 bases, with 11 bases between. The CDR3 spans 12 residues. DNA for the CDR3: TGCAGCGTTGATCTTATCAGCCATGGCTACACCTTC. Protein product: CSVDLISHGYTF.

This clonotype was observed at least ten times. This chain links TRBV4-2 with TRBJ2-7; TRBD1 might be the D (5 bases). Germline V gene lookup returns CDR1 LGHNA and CDR2 YNFKEQ. This CDR3 region has 14 residues. The V and J ends lost 0 bases and 6 bases respectively, with 12 bases between them. CDR3 nucleotides: TGTGCCAGCAGCCAAGAGGGGCGGAATGGCGAGCAGTACTTC. It encodes CASSQEGRNGEQYF.